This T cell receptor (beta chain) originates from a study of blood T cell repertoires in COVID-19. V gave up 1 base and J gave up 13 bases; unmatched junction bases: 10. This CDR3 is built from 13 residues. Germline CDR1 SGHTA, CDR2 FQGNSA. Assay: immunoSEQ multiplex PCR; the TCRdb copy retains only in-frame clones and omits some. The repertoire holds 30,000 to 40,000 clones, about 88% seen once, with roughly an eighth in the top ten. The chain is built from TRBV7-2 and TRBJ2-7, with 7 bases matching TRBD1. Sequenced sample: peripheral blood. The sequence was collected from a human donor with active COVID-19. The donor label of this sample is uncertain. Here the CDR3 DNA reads TGTGCCAGCAGCTTAGACAAAGCAGGACAGGTCTACTTC. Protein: CASSLDKAGQVYF.